This T cell receptor (beta chain) derives from a study of shared clonotypes between healthy human individuals. Study observations and caveats: Among donors, clonotype sharing was expected to be affected by sequencing depth. A handful of donors held around 5% of naive CD4 clonotypes in common.

Samples underwent the assay at deep level. The table came from immunoSEQ multiplex PCR; TCRdb's copy has only in-frame clones and leaves some out. The table records over 850,000 clones, 75% to 85% of them present only once. This clone was detected many times. What it binds is unknown. V lost 5 bases, J lost 4 bases, and 21 bases lay in between. Germline V gene lookup returns CDR1 SEHNR and CDR2 FQNEAQ (reference sequence). The CDR3 runs 18 residues. Sequencing was carried out using memory CD4+ T cells from PBMCs. Indicated subset: CD45RA-negative fraction. This rearrangement joins TRBV7-9 to TRBJ2-6; no firm D call. This receptor was obtained from a man between 18 and 29 years old in good health. Some clones in this sample may be carry-over from other donors' samples. CDR3 loop: CASSPGLGGFLGANVLTF. CDR3 DNA sequence: TGTGCCAGCAGCCCAGGCCTAGGTGGGTTTTTAGGGGCCAACGTCCTGACTTTC.